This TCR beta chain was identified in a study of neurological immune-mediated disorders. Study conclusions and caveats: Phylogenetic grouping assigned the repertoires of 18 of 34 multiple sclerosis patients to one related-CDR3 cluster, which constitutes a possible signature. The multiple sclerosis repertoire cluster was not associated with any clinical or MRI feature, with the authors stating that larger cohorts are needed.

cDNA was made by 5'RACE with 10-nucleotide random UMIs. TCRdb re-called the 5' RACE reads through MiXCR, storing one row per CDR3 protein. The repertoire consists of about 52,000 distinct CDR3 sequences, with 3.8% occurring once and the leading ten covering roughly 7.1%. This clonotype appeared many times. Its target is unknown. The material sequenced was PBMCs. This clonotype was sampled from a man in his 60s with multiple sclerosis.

CDR3 in DNA: TGTGCCAGCAGTTTATGGGGGGGGAATGAGCAGTTCTTC. Its protein is CASSLWGGNEQFF. The rearrangement uses TRBV27 and TRBJ2-1, with TRBD2 matching over 7 bases. The CDR3 covers 13 residues. Germline V gives CDR1 MNHEY, CDR2 SMNVEV (reference sequence). V was clipped by 1 base and J by 7 bases; unmatched bases: 1.